These 13 T cell receptor beta chains came from one sample sequenced in a study of blood T cell repertoires in COVID-19. The data were produced by immunoSEQ multiplex PCR, yet TCRdb's version contains in-frame clones alone and is incomplete. Here the sample spans tens of thousands of clones, over 80% being singletons. Sequencing used peripheral blood. The receptors shown here come from a woman older than 75 with acute or convalescent COVID-19.

J is TRBJ1-4 and V is TRBV5-1; 7 bases map to TRBD1. Germline V gene data show CDR1 as SGHRS and CDR2 as YFSETQ. The CDR3 contains 15 residues. J gave up 4 bases and V 3 bases, and 6 bases lay outside the gene matches. CDR3 bases: TGCGCCAGCAGCTGGGGGGACAGTGTTAATGAAAAACTGTTTTTT. It translates to CASSWGDSVNEKLFF.

The genes are TRBV6-5 and TRBJ1-3; tentatively, D is TRBD1 (5 bases). Looked up from germline, CDR1 is MNHEY and CDR2 is SVGAGI. The V and J ends lost 10 bases and 4 bases respectively, with 17 bases between them. The CDR3 is made up of 14 amino acids. This chain's CDR3 is CATWDQGGGNTIYF. The CDR3 DNA reads as TGTGCCACGTGGGACCAGGGAGGAGGAAACACCATATATTTT.

The gene calls are TRBV19 and TRBJ1-5, with TRBD1 matching 10 bases. CDR1 LNHDA and CDR2 SQIVND come from the germline V gene (reference sequence). J lost 2 bases, V lost 5 bases, and 3 bases had no gene match. The CDR3 extends over 15 amino acids. CDR3 nucleotide sequence: TGTGCCAGTAGTTTCGGGACAGGGGGCAATCAGCCCCAGCATTTT. It encodes CASSFGTGGNQPQHF.

This chain links TRBV10-3 with TRBJ1-3; no clear D. V lost 9 bases to trimming and J lost 0 bases, with 6 bases between them. Looked up from germline, CDR1 is ENHRY and CDR2 is SYGVKD. This CDR3 is built from 12 residues. CDR3 sequence reads: CAIHNSGNTIYF. The CDR3 nucleotides are TGTGCCATACACAACTCTGGAAACACCATATATTTT.

The chain uses TRBV30 and TRBJ2-7; 8 bases align to TRBD1. Germline V gene lookup returns CDR1 GTSNPN and CDR2 SVGIG (reference sequence). The CDR3 consists of 14 residues. The junction had 6 bases not matched to a gene; V was cut back by 2 bases and J by 3 bases. CDR3: CAWSSGTGYYEQYF. The CDR3 DNA is TGTGCCTGGAGTTCCGGGACAGGTTACTACGAGCAGTACTTC. Complete variable domain (other parts from reference TRBV30 and TRBJ2-7): SQTIHQWPATLVQPVGSPLSLECTVEGTSNPNLYWYRQAAGRGLQLLFYSVGIGQISSEVPQNLSASRPQDRQFILSSKKLLLSDSGFYLCAWSSGTGYYEQYFGPGTRLTVT.

This clone was recorded only once. V gene TRBV5-4 combines with J gene TRBJ2-1, with TRBD2 matching 7 bases. Per germline, CDR1 SGHNT and CDR2 YYREEE (reference sequence). After removal of 4 bases from V and 6 bases from J, the junction contained 7 bases not matched to a gene. This CDR3 contains 14 residues. The CDR3, as DNA: TGTGCCAGCAGCCCTATAGCGGGCGTCAATGAGCAGTTCTTC. Its protein product is CASSPIAGVNEQFF.

V is TRBV15 and J is TRBJ2-5, with 8 bases identical to TRBD1. The germline CDR1 and CDR2 sequences are LNHNV and YYDKDF (reference sequence). This CDR3 has 16 residues. Trimming removed 3 bases from V and 4 bases from J; junction bases left unmatched: 10. The CDR3 is CATSSYGRGQIETQYF. The CDR3 coding sequence is TGTGCCACCAGCAGTTATGGCAGGGGGCAGATAGAGACCCAGTACTTC. Supplemented by reference TRBV15 and TRBJ2-5, the full variable domain reads DAMVIQNPRYQVTQFGKPVTLSCSQTLNHNVMYWYQQKSSQAPKLLFHYYDKDFNNEADTPDNFQSRRPNTSFCFLDIRSPGLGDTAMYLCATSSYGRGQIETQYFGPGTRLLVL.

CDR3 DNA: TGCAGCGTTGAAGATTTAGCGCCTGAGGGTTTCTTT. Its protein product is CSVEDLAPEGFF. This chain joins TRBV29-1 and TRBJ1-1; D uncertain. The CDR3 loop spans 12 amino acids. The V end lost 0 bases, the J end lost 13 bases, and 15 bases lay between the germline ends. From germline, CDR1 is SQVTM and CDR2 ANQGSEA.

This clone came up once. This sequence joins TRBV7-9 and TRBJ2-6, with D possibly matching TRBD1 (6 bases). The CDR3 is 16 residues long. CDR1 is SEHNR and CDR2 is FQNEAQ in the germline V gene (reference sequence). Trimming left V 5 bases short and J 4 bases short, with 15 bases between. CDR3 in DNA: TGTGCCAGCAGCCACAGGGTTGCGGAAGGGGCCAACGTCCTGACTTTC. Protein sequence: CASSHRVAEGANVLTF.

The genes are TRBV25-1 and TRBJ1-2, with D perhaps TRBD1 (5 bases). The CDR3 extends over 13 amino acids. Trimming shortened V by 4 bases and J by 6 bases, and 12 bases separated the two germline ends. Germline assignment: CDR1 MGHDK and CDR2 SYGVNS. In DNA form, the CDR3 reads TGTGCCAGCAGTGCCGGGGGAAAGAATGGCTACACCTTC. Translating gives CASSAGGKNGYTF.

The chain has TRBV7-8 and TRBJ2-3; tentative D call: TRBD2 (5 bases). CDR3 size: 16 residues. Per the germline V gene, CDR1 is SGHVS and CDR2 is FQNEAQ. Trimming cost V 5 bases and J 4 bases, with 19 bases left between them. CDR3 nucleotide sequence: TGTGCCAGCAGCCTCAAGCTAGCAATCGATTCAGATACGCAGTATTTT. Translated, it gives CASSLKLAIDSDTQYF.

The J gene is TRBJ2-3, the V gene TRBV6-1, with TRBD1 matching 7 bases. Germline-derived CDR1 and CDR2 are MNHNS and SASEGT. This CDR3 comprises 20 residues. J lost 3 bases, V lost 4 bases, and 22 bases had no gene match. CDR3 residues: CASSGPIEGAPGFWTDTQYF. The CDR3 DNA sequence: TGTGCCAGCAGTGGACCCATAGAGGGGGCGCCGGGATTCTGGACAGATACGCAGTATTTT.

The chain combines TRBV19 with TRBJ1-2; TRBD1 aligns across 7 bases. J gave up 9 bases and V 3 bases, and 7 bases lay outside the gene matches. Germline V gene sequence: CDR1 LNHDA, CDR2 SQIVND (reference sequence). CDR3 size: 13 residues. The CDR3 loop reads CASSIWQGVSYTF. The CDR3 nucleotides are TGTGCCAGTAGTATTTGGCAGGGGGTCAGCTACACCTTC. Filled out from reference TRBV19 and TRBJ1-2, the complete variable domain reads DGGITQSPKYLFRKEGQNVTLSCEQNLNHDAMYWYRQDPGQGLRLIYYSQIVNDFQKGDIAEGYSVSREKKESFPLTVTSAQKNPTAFYLCASSIWQGVSYTFGSGTRLTVV.